This TCR beta chain derives from a study of T cell responses to AZD1222 COVID-19 vaccine. Looking at the study overall: Investigators merged groups given second doses at roughly 4 or roughly 12 weeks.

Using immunoSEQ multiplex PCR, the repertoire was profiled, and TCRdb retains in-frame clones only, with some absent. The profile covers 100,000 or so clones, with approximately 86% appearing a single time and 6.3% taken by the ten largest. The CDR3 sequence is 13 residues long. Germline CDR1 SGHRS, CDR2 YFSETQ. The germline V and J ends were trimmed by 0 bases and 7 bases, with 7 bases remaining between them. This clone has a single count. The V call is TRBV5-1, the J call TRBJ1-4; a possible D gene is TRBD1 (5 bases). The clonotype was recovered from an adult in good health. Sequencing used peripheral blood, obtained on day 0 of AZD1222 vaccination. CDR3 bases: TGCGCCAGCAGCTTGGCGGGGGTTGAAAAACTGTTTTTT. It is translated as CASSLAGVEKLFF.